The clone carrying this T cell receptor (beta chain) was seen repeatedly, ten times or more. This specimen comes from a study of T cell repertoires in cytomegalovirus infection. One entry per CDR3 protein, called by TCRdb with MiXCR from the reads. This sample yields approximately 500,000 distinct CDR3 sequences, of which about 10% are seen a single time; approximately 10% belongs to the top ten. The sample consisted of PBMCs. The TCR sequence derives from a human donor in good health (CMV status not recorded). Some clones in this sample may be carry-over from other donors' samples.

The CDR3 is CASSQFSGEETQYF. The CDR3 DNA sequence: TGTGCCAGCAGCCAATTCAGCGGTGAAGAGACCCAGTACTTC. This rearrangement joins TRBV4-2 to TRBJ2-5; D possibly corresponds to TRBD2 (5 bases). CDR3 length: 14 residues. CDR1 and CDR2 from the germline V gene are LGHNA and YNFKEQ. Trimming left V 2 bases short and J 3 bases short, with 10 bases between.